Each of the 8 T cell receptor beta chains below was sequenced from the same sample in a study of CD8+CD57+ T cells in acquired aplastic anemia. Whoever was chosen for sequencing had shown CD8+CD57+ cell expansion by flow cytometry. The TCR beta profiling, which covered VDJ combination and CDR3 sequence, was carried out using genomic DNA as the template. TCRdb redid the calling of the reads with MiXCR, one entry per CDR3 protein. The table records under 500,000 distinct CDR3 sequences, roughly 34% of them present only once. Sequencing was performed on sorted CD4+, CD8+, or CD8+CD57+ T cells (not recorded which) from PBMCs. The receptor set was obtained from a human donor with aplastic anemia.

This clonotype was observed a handful of times. The chain couples TRBV20-1 to TRBJ2-3; 12 nucleotides align to TRBD2. After removal of 3 bases from V and 7 bases from J, the junction contained 11 bases not matched to a gene. The CDR3 contains 16 residues. Per the germline V gene, CDR1 is DFQATT and CDR2 is SNEGSKA (reference sequence). CDR3 loop: CSASPTTSGSINTQYF. The CDR3 DNA follows: TGCAGTGCTAGCCCGACGACTAGCGGGAGCATAAATACGCAGTATTTT.

The rearrangement joins TRBV10-3 to TRBJ2-2, with 11 bases lining up with TRBD1. After removal of 11 bases from V and 7 bases from J, the junction contained 9 bases not matched to a gene. The CDR3 loop spans 14 amino acids. Germline V gives CDR1 ENHRY, CDR2 SYGVKD. The CDR3 is CAGRGQGAIGELFF. In nucleotides, the CDR3 is TGTGCCGGCAGAGGACAGGGGGCGATCGGGGAGCTGTTTTTT.

A word on this clonotype: Just one base apart from a much larger clone, this may be a read error. The chain joins TRBV20-1 to TRBJ2-7; TRBD1 or TRBD2 may be the D gene (5 bases each). This CDR3 is built from 13 residues. Per germline, CDR1 DFQATT and CDR2 SNEGSKA (reference sequence). Trimming took 6 bases from V and 7 from J, leaving 19 bases between them. CDR3 sequence: CSAMGWGNNEQYF. CDR3 DNA: TGCAGTGCCATGGGCTGGGGGAACAATGAGCAGTACTTC.

In its sample, this clonotype was seen a few times. The chain recombines TRBV3-1 with TRBJ1-1; the D gene is possibly TRBD1 (5 bases). Germline V gene data show CDR1 as LGHDT and CDR2 as YNNKEL (reference sequence). Trimming took off 0 bases at V and 1 base at J, with 15 bases between the two ends. The CDR3 covers 17 residues. CDR3 coding DNA: TGTGCCAGCAGCCAAGATCATGTGGGGGACGAGAACACTGAAGCTTTCTTT. The encoded protein is CASSQDHVGDENTEAFF.

The genes are TRBV5-1 and TRBJ2-5; D might be TRBD2 (6 bases). The V gene's germline CDR1 is SGHRS and CDR2 YFSETQ. V lost 0 bases and J lost 4, with 10 bases in between. The CDR3 contains 14 residues. DNA for the CDR3: TGCGCCAGCAGCTTGGACGGGAGTGGAGAGACCCAGTACTTC. This codes for CASSLDGSGETQYF.

The chain is built from TRBV30 and TRBJ2-3; 8 bases are shared with TRBD2. The CDR3 totals 14 residues. Germline V gene sequence: CDR1 GTSNPN, CDR2 SVGIG (reference sequence). V was clipped by 0 bases and J by 3 bases; unmatched bases: 2. Written as DNA, the CDR3 is TGTGCCTGGAGTGTCGGGGGGGCGACAGATACGCAGTATTTT. It encodes CAWSVGGATDTQYF.

This clonotype was counted a single time. This sequence joins TRBV9 and TRBJ2-7; tentatively, D is TRBD1 (6 bases). Trimming took off 1 base at V and 5 bases at J, with 13 bases between the two ends. Germline V lookup: CDR1 SGDLS, CDR2 YYNGEE. There are 14 residues in the CDR3. This CDR3 reads CASSVRGAGDEQYF. DNA of the CDR3: TGTGCCAGCAGCGTAAGAGGGGCAGGGGACGAGCAGTACTTC.

This clonotype was counted ten times or more. This rearrangement joins TRBV2 to TRBJ1-1; 7 bases map to TRBD1. CDR3 size: 15 residues. J lost 10 bases, V lost 7 bases, and 18 bases had no gene match. Germline values: CDR1 SNHLY, CDR2 FYNNEI. CDR3 DNA: TGTGCCAGCACGGGCGCCCGGGACAGTGGCTTGGGAGCTTTCTTT. As protein: CASTGARDSGLGAFF.